These 8 T cell receptor beta chains were all obtained from the same sample, sequenced in a study of CD8 T cells in ankylosing spondylitis. Findings of the study overall: Fewer than ten highly homologous variants made up a TCR beta motif that seemed to typify ankylosing spondylitis blood.

TCRdb used MiXCR to reprocess the 5' RACE reads, holding one entry per CDR3 protein. This table has some 800,000 distinct CDR3 sequences, around 11% appearing once. The antigens for these receptors are not known. Source material: blood, either unsorted or a sorted T cell fraction (not recorded which). These receptors originate from a male donor with ankylosing spondylitis.

This chain links TRBV4-1 with TRBJ2-5; 7 bases fit TRBD2. Germline trimming cut 4 bases from V and 5 bases from J; bases unmatched to any gene: 7. Germline CDR1 is MGHRA and CDR2 is YSYEKL. This CDR3 has 14 residues. The CDR3 DNA reads as TGCGCCAGCAGCCCCGGACTAGGAAGGGAGACCCAGTACTTC. Amino acid sequence: CASSPGLGRETQYF.

This sequence joins TRBV27 and TRBJ2-5; TRBD1 matches at 8 bases. The CDR3 loop spans 15 amino acids. Per germline, CDR1 MNHEY and CDR2 SMNVEV (reference sequence). The ends lost 1 base at V and 0 bases at J; junction bases unmatched: 1. This CDR3 is CASSLLGQDQETQYF. DNA for the CDR3: TGTGCCAGCAGTTTATTGGGACAGGACCAAGAGACCCAGTACTTC.

This clonotype was detected ten times or more. The gene calls are TRBV20-1 and TRBJ2-2, with D possibly being TRBD2 (6 bases). CDR3 length: 14 residues. Between the trimmed V and J ends, which lost 3 bases and 4 bases, there was a span of 12 bases. CDR1 is DFQATT and CDR2 is SNEGSKA in the germline V gene (reference sequence). DNA of the CDR3: TGCAGTGCTAGCAGACTGGGAGGCACCGGGGAGCTGTTTTTT. Its translation: CSASRLGGTGELFF.

This chain joins TRBV7-9 and TRBJ1-2; unclear D gene. Germline lookup yields CDR1 SEHNR and CDR2 FQNEAQ (reference sequence). V lost 2 bases, J lost 8 bases, and 12 bases lay in between. The CDR3 has 13 residues. The CDR3 reads CASSLKVPGGYTF. The DNA of the CDR3 is TGTGCCAGCAGCTTAAAGGTCCCGGGGGGCTACACCTTC.

This clonotype was detected ten times or more. This chain connects TRBV4-3 to TRBJ2-1; 8 bases align to TRBD2. Germline V gene lookup returns CDR1 LGHNA and CDR2 YSLEER. The CDR3 sequence is 16 residues long. The junction had 5 bases not matched to a gene; V was cut back by 3 bases and J by 1 base. DNA of the CDR3: TGCGCCAGCAGCCAGACACTAGCGGCATCCTACAATGAGCAGTTCTTC. It specifies CASSQTLAASYNEQFF.

This clonotype was detected a few times. This sequence joins TRBV7-3 and TRBJ2-1; D is ambiguous. CDR3 size: 16 residues. Between the trimmed V and J ends, which lost 5 bases and 4 bases, there was a span of 18 bases. Germline V gene sequence: CDR1 SGHTA, CDR2 FQGTGA. CDR3 protein: CASSAPTPASYNEQFF. The CDR3 DNA sequence: TGTGCCAGCAGCGCACCGACCCCAGCGTCTTACAATGAGCAGTTCTTC.

This clonotype has only one observation. Given the absence of the conserved phenylalanine or tryptophan at the CDR3 end, a read error is likely. This chain links TRBV3-1 with TRBJ1-1; D not resolved. There are 14 residues in the CDR3. CDR1 LGHDT and CDR2 YNNKEL come from the germline V gene (reference sequence). Deletions cut 0 bases from V and 4 bases from J, with 9 bases between. Here the CDR3 reads CASSQDPYSTEAFI. In nucleotides, the CDR3 is TGTGCCAGCAGCCAAGATCCATACAGCACTGAAGCTTTCATT.

This clonotype was detected ten times or more. The rearrangement links TRBV20-1 to TRBJ2-3, with TRBD1 as a possible D gene (5 bases). Trimming removed 5 bases at V and 9 bases at J, with 12 bases between. Per the germline V gene, CDR1 is DFQATT and CDR2 is SNEGSKA (reference sequence). The CDR3 runs 11 residues. The CDR3 DNA sequence: TGCAGTGCTCCAAGACAGCGAACGCAGTATTTT. Translation gives CSAPRQRTQYF.